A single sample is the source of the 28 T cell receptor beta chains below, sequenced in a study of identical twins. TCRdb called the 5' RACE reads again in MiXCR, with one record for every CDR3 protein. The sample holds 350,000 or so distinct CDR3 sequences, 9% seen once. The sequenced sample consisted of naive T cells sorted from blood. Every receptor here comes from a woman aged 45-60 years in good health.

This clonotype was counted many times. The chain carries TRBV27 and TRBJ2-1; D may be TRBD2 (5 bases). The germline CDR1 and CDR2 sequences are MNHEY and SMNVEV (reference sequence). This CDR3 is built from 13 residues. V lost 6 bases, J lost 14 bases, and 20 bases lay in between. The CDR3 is CASSHTEGRLKFF. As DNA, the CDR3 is TGTGCCAGCAGCCACACAGAGGGAAGGTTGAAGTTCTTC.

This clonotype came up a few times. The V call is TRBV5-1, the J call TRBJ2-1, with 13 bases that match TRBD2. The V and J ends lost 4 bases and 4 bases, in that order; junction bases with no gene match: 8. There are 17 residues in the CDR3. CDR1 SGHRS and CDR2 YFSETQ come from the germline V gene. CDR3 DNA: TGCGCCAGCAGCGGATCGGGACTAGCGGGAAGGTACAATGAGCAGTTCTTC. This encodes CASSGSGLAGRYNEQFF.

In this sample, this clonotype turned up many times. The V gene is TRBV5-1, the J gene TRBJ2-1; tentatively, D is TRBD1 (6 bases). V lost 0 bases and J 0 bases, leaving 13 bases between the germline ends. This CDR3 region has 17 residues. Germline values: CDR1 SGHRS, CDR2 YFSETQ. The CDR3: CASSLVGGQSSYNEQFF. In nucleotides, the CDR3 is TGCGCCAGCAGCTTGGTTGGAGGACAGAGCTCCTACAATGAGCAGTTCTTC. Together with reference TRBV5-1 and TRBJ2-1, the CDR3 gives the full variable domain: KAGVTQTPRYLIKTRGQQVTLSCSPISGHRSVSWYQQTPGQGLQFLFEYFSETQRNKGNFPGRFSGRQFSNSRSEMNVSTLELGDSALYLCASSLVGGQSSYNEQFFGPGTRLTVL.

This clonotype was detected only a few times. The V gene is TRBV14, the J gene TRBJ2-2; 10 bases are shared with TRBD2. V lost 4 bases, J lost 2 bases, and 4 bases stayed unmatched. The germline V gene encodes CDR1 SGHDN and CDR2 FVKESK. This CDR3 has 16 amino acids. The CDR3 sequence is CASSPRTSGNTGELFF. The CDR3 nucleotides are TGTGCCAGCAGCCCCCGGACTAGCGGTAACACCGGGGAGCTGTTTTTT.

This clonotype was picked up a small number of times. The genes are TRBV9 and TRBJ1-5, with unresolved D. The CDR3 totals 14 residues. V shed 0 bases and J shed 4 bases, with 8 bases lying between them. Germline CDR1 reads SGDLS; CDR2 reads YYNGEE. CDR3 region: CASSVGAGNQPQHF. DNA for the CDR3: TGTGCCAGCAGCGTAGGAGCGGGAAATCAGCCCCAGCATTTT.

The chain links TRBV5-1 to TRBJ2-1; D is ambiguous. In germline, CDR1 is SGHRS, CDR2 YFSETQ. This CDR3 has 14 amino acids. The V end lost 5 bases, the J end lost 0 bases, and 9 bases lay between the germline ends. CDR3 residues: CASSGSRSYNEQFF. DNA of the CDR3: TGCGCCAGCAGTGGCTCACGCTCCTACAATGAGCAGTTCTTC. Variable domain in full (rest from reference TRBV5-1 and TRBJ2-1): KAGVTQTPRYLIKTRGQQVTLSCSPISGHRSVSWYQQTPGQGLQFLFEYFSETQRNKGNFPGRFSGRQFSNSRSEMNVSTLELGDSALYLCASSGSRSYNEQFFGPGTRLTVL.

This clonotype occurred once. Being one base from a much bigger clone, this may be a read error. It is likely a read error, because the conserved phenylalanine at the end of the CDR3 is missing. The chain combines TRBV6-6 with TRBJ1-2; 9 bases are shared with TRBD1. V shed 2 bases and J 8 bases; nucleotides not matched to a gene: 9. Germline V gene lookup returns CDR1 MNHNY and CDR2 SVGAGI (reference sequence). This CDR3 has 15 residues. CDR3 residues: CASSYPTGQGGGYTL. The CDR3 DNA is TGTGCCAGCAGTTACCCGACGGGACAGGGAGGAGGCTACACCCTC.

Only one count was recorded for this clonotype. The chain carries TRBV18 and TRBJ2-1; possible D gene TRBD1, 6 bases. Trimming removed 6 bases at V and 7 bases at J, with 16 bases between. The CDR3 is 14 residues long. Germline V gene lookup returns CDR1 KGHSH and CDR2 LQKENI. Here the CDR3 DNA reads TGTGCCAGCTCCCCGGCTAGGGGGAATAATGAGCAGTTCTTC. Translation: CASSPARGNNEQFF. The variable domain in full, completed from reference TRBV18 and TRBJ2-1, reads NAGVMQNPRHLVRRRGQEARLRCSPMKGHSHVYWYRQLPEEGLKFMVYLQKENIIDESGMPKERFSAEFPKEGPSILRIQQVVRGDSAAYFCASSPARGNNEQFFGPGTRLTVL.

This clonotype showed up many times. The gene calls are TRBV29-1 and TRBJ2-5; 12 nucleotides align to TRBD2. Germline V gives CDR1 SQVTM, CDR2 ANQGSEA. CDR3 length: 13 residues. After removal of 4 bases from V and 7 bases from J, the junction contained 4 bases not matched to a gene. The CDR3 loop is CSVGTSGERTQYF. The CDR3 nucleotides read TGCAGCGTTGGGACTAGCGGGGAGAGGACCCAGTACTTC.

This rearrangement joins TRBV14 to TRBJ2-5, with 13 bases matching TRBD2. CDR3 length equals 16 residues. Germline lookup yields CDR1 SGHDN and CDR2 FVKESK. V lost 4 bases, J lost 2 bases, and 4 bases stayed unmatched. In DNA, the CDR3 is TGTGCCAGCAGCCTCGGGACTAGCGGGATTCAAGAGACCCAGTACTTC. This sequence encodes CASSLGTSGIQETQYF.

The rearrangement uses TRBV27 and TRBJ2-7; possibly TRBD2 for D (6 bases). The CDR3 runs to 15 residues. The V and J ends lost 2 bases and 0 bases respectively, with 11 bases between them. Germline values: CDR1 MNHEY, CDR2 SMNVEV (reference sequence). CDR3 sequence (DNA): TGTGCCAGCAGTTTAGGCGGGGCGAGCTCCTACGAGCAGTACTTC. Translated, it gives CASSLGGASSYEQYF.

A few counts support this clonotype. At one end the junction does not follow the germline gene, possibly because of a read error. CDR3 DNA sequence: TGCGCCAGCAGCCAGGAGACTAGGGATTTT. This encodes CASSQETRDF. The gene calls are TRBV5-1 and TRBJ2-3; D is possibly TRBD2 (6 bases). The germline gives CDR1 SGHRS, CDR2 YFSETQ. The CDR3 covers 10 residues.

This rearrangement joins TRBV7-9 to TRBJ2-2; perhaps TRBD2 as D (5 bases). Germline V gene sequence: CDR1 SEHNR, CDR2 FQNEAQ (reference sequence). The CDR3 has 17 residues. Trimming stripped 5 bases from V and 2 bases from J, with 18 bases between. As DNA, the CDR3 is TGTGCCAGCAGCGGCCTTCAAGCGGCATTAAACACCGGGGAGCTGTTTTTT. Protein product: CASSGLQAALNTGELFF. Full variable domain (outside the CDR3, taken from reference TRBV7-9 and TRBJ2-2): DTGVSQNPRHKITKRGQNVTFRCDPISEHNRLYWYRQTLGQGPEFLTYFQNEAQLEKSRLLSDRFSAERPKGSFSTLEIQRTEQGDSAMYLCASSGLQAALNTGELFFGEGSRLTVL.

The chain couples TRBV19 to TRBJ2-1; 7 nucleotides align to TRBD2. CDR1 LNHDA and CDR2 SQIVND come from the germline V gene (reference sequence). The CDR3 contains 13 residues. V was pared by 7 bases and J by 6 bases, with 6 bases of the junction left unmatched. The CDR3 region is CASNRGSVNEQFF. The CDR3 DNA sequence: TGTGCCAGTAATCGCGGGAGTGTCAATGAGCAGTTCTTC.

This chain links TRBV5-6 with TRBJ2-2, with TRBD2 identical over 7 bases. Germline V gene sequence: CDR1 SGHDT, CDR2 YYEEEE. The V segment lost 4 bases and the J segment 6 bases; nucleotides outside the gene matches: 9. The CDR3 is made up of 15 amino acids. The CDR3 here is CASSPWDYPPGELFF. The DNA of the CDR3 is TGTGCCAGCAGCCCGTGGGACTACCCCCCCGGGGAGCTGTTTTTT. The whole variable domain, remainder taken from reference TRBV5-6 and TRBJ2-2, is DAGVTQSPTHLIKTRGQQVTLRCSPKSGHDTVSWYQQALGQGPQFIFQYYEEEERQRGNFPDRFSGHQFPNYSSELNVNALLLGDSALYLCASSPWDYPPGELFFGEGSRLTVL.

The CDR3 DNA is TGTGCCAGCAGCTTAGATCTACGCTTGGGGAGCATCCCACTCTGGCAGTTCTTC. Protein product: CASSLDLRLGSIPLWQFF. This chain links TRBV11-2 with TRBJ2-1, with a tentative D call TRBD2 (5 bases). The CDR3 has 18 amino acids. The V end lost 0 bases, the J end lost 12 bases, and 27 bases lay between the germline ends. The V gene's germline CDR1 is SGHAT and CDR2 FQNNGV.

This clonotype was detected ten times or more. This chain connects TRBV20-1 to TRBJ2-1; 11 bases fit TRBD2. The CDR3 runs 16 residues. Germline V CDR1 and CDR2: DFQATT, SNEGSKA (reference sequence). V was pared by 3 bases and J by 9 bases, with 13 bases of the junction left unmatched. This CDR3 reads CSARSLVAGGGGEQFF. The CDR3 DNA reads TGCAGTGCTAGGTCTCTAGTAGCGGGAGGGGGGGGTGAGCAGTTCTTC.

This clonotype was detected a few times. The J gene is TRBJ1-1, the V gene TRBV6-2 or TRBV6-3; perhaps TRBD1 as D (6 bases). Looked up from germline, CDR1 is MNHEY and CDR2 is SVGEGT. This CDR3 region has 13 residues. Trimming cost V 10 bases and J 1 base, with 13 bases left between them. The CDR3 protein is CATTQTGNTEAFF. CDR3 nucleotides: TGTGCCACCACCCAGACAGGGAACACTGAAGCTTTCTTT.

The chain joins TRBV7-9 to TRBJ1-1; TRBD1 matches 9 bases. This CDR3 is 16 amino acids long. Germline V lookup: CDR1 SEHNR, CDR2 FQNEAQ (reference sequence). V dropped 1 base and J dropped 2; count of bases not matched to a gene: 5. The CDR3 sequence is CASSLEGTGPNTEAFF. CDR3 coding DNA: TGTGCCAGCAGCTTAGAGGGGACAGGGCCAAACACTGAAGCTTTCTTT.

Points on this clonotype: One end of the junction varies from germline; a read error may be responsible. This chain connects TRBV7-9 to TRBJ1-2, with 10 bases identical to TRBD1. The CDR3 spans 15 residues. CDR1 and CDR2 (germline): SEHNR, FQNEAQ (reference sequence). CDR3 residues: CASSRTGGFEGGYPF. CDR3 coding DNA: TGTGCCAGCAGCAGGACAGGGGGATTTGAGGGTGGCTACCCCTTC.

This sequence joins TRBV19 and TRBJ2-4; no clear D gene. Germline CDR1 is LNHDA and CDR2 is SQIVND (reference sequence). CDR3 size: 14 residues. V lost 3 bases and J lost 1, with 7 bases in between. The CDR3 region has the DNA TGTGCCAGTAGTATGGGTTCGGCCAAAAACATTCAGTACTTC. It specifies CASSMGSAKNIQYF. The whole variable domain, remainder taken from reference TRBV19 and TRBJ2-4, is DGGITQSPKYLFRKEGQNVTLSCEQNLNHDAMYWYRQDPGQGLRLIYYSQIVNDFQKGDIAEGYSVSREKKESFPLTVTSAQKNPTAFYLCASSMGSAKNIQYFGAGTRLSVL.

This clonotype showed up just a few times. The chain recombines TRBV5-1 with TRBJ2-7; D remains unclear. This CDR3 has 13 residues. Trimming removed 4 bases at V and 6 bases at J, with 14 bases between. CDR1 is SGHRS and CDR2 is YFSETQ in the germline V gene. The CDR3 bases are TGCGCCAGCAGCGCCTTGGTTGCCTCCGAGCAGTACTTC. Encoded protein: CASSALVASEQYF.

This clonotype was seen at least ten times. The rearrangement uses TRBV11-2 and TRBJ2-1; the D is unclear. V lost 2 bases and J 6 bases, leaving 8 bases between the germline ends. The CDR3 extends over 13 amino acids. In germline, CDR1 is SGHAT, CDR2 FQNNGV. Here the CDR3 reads CASSLSSPNEQFF. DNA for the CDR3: TGTGCCAGCAGCTTAAGCTCCCCCAATGAGCAGTTCTTC.

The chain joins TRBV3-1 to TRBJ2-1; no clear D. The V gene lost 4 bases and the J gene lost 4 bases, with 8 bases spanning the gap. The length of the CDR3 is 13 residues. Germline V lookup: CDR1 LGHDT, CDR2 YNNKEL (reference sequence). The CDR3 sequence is CASSPPAYNEQFF. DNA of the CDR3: TGTGCCAGCAGCCCCCCTGCGTACAATGAGCAGTTCTTC.

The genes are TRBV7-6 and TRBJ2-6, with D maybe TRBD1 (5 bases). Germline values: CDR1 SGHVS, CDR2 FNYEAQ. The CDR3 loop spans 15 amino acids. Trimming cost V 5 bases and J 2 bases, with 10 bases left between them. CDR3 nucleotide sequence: TGTGCCAGCAGCCTCAGCAGGGCTGGGGCCAACGTCCTGACTTTC. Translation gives CASSLSRAGANVLTF.

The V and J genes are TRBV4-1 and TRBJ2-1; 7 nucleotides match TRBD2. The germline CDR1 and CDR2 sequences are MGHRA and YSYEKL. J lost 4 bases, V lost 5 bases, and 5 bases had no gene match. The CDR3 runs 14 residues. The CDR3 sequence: CASSTRELYNEQFF. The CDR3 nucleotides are TGCGCCAGCAGCACGCGGGAGTTATACAATGAGCAGTTCTTC.

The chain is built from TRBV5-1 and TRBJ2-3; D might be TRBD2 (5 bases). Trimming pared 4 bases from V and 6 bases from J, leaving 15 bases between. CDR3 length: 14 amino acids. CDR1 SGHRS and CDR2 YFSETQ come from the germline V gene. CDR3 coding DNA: TGCGCCAGCAGCGCGGACTCTCCGAGGGATACGCAGTATTTT. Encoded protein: CASSADSPRDTQYF.

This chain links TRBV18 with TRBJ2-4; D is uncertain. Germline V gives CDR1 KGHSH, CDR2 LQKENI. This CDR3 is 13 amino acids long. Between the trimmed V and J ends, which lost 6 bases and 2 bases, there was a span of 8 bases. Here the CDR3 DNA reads TGTGCCAGCTCTCCCCTGACCAAAAACATTCAGTACTTC. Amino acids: CASSPLTKNIQYF.